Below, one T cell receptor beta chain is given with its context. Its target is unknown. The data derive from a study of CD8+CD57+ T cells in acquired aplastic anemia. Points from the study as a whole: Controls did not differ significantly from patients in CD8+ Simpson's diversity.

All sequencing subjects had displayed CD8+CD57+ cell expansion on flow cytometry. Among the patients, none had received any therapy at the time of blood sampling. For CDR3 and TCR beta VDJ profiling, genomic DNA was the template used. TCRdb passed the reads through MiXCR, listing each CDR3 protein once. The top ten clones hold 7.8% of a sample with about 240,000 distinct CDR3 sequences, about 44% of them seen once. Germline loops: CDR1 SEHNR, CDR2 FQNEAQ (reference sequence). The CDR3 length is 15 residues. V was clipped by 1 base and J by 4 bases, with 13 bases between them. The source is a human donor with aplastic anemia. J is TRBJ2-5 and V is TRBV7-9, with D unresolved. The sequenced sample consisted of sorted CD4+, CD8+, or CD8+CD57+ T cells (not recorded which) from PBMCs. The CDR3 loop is CASSLVSLGRETQYF. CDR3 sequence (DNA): TGTGCCAGCAGCTTAGTTTCCCTAGGCCGAGAGACCCAGTACTTC. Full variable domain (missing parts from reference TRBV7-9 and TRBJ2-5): DTGVSQNPRHKITKRGQNVTFRCDPISEHNRLYWYRQTLGQGPEFLTYFQNEAQLEKSRLLSDRFSAERPKGSFSTLEIQRTEQGDSAMYLCASSLVSLGRETQYFGPGTRLLVL.